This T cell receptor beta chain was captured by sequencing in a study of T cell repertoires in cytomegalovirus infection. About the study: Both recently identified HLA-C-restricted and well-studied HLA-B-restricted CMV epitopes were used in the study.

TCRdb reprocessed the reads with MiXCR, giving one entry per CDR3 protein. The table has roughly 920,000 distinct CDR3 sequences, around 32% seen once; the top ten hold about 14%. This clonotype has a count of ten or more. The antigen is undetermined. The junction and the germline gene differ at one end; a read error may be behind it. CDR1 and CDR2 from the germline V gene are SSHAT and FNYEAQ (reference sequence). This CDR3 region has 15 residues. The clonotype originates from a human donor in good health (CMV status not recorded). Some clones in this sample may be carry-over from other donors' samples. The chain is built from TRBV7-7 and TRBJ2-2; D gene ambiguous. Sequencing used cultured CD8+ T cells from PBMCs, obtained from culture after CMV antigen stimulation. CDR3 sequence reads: CASSLGQLNTGELFF. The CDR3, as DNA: TGTGCTAGCAGCTTGGGCCAGCTTAACACCGGGGAGCTGTTTTTT.